This TCR beta chain appears in the sequencing data of a study of blood T cells in healthy people across ages. The CDR3 extends over 15 amino acids. The germline CDR1 and CDR2 sequences are SGHNT and YYREEE (reference sequence). Trimming at V came to 4 bases and at J to 4 bases, leaving 9 bases not matched to a gene. A second roughly 7 to 11 cycle PCR used barcoded and J-beta primers. TCRdb recomputed calls from the 5' RACE reads with MiXCR, one row per CDR3 protein. The sample has 700,000 to 1,000,000 distinct CDR3 sequences, 40% to 50% seen once. This clonotype has a count of ten or more. The chain is built from TRBV5-4 and TRBJ1-1; 8 nucleotides align to TRBD1. The specimen sequenced was blood. This clonotype originated in a man between 60 and 75 years old in good health. CDR3 in DNA: TGTGCCAGCAGCCTAAGACAGGGGACGGGCACTGAAGCTTTCTTT. Its protein product is CASSLRQGTGTEAFF.